This entry concerns a single TCR beta chain. The clone's antigen remains unknown. Per-nucleotide qualities are absent, and no much larger clonotype sits a single base away. Including the terminal cysteine and phenylalanine, the CDR3 comprises 16 residues. The only DNA kept is the CDR3, 48 bases in frame from the first base. From a lookup of the germline V gene, CDR1 and CDR2 are LGHNA and YSLEER. V is shortened by 4 bases, J by 2 bases, and the region joining them spans 12 bases. The cohort consisted of more than 650 healthy bone marrow donors. At the time of sampling, all cohort members were nominally healthy, though unrecorded immune exposures were likely present. The donor was CMV seronegative and was included in the group of approximately 350 seronegative cohort members. A peripheral blood sample was collected from each donor, and TCR beta sequencing was performed on peripheral blood mononuclear cells. The Qiagen DNeasy Blood Extraction Kit was used to extract genomic DNA from the blood cell samples.

Libraries were made using the immunoSEQ multiplex PCR assay. For the multiplex PCR, a mixture combining 60 forward primers for TCR Vbeta segments and 13 reverse primers for TCR Jbeta segments was used. The CDR3 region of rearranged TCR beta genes was amplified from genomic DNA by a multiplex PCR assay. The amplified TCR beta libraries were sequenced on the Illumina HiSeq System as 87-base-pair reads. The paper's data handling went like this. A later analysis counted about 80 million unique TCR beta chains across the 550 to 700 repertoires, and some 11 million of these chains were shared by at least two donors. A nearest-neighbor algorithm error-corrected the raw reads and collapsed the reads into unique sequences, merging closely related sequences to remove PCR and sequencing errors. CDR3 sequences were aligned to IMGT reference sequences to assign V, D and J gene segments. For a sequence to be retained, at least a six-nucleotide match to both a V gene segment and a J gene segment was required. Rearrangements were classified as productive when the CDR3 lacked stop codons and remained in frame with V and J, and all other rearrangements were classified as non-productive. Following IMGT convention, CDR3 was defined as the stretch from the second conserved V-encoded cysteine up to the conserved J-encoded phenylalanine. The earlier analysis of about 640 of the donors excluded any sequence lacking an unambiguous match to a single V gene segment. An earlier analysis of fewer than 750 of the donors classified V segments as functional when productive rearrangements were above 56.7% and as segregating when the standard deviation between donors was above 5%. To diagnose cytomegalovirus status from the catalog of TCR beta chain sequences, a statistical classification framework was built. A later analysis assigned V and J genes by comparing TCR nucleotide sequences with IMGT/GENE-DB human TR gene sequences. A later analysis assigned CDR3 sequences and most-parsimonious VDJ recombination scenarios with the TCRdist pipeline. In a later analysis, each TCR beta chain was defined by its CDR3 amino acid sequence together with its V-gene family, and reads lacking a unique V-gene family were excluded. As a way to deal with suspected cross-contamination and a sequencing artifact, a later analysis dropped roughly 620 nucleotide sequences that were highly shared and had low generation probability. In a later analysis, a clonal expansion index was calculated for each public chain from normalized within-repertoire ranks of inferred template counts. In a later analysis, generation probabilities were computed with a VDJ recombination model fitted to out-of-frame rearrangements, and the resulting probabilities were checked against IGoR. Hypergeometric tests were used in a later analysis to score TCR-TCR, TCR-HLA and TCR-CMV co-occurrence, with a repertoire-size bias correction applied to the TCR pairs. False discovery rates were estimated in a later analysis by permuting HLA or CMV assignments 20 times. A later analysis grouped co-occurring TCRs with DBSCAN, adding TCRdist sequence similarity when clustering within HLA-allele-positive subsets. Repertoires with fewer than 30,000 or more than 120,000 public chains, plus five repertoires with anomalous nucleotide sharing, were excluded from co-occurrence clustering. TCRdb stores this immuneACCESS table with in-frame sequences only. Part of the clones is absent; in the studies checked, under half of the shortfall reflects unresolved V genes, and no reason is known for the rest. V and J calls and clone size are copied from that table; D and trimming were computed from the DNA. The sample table lists about 150,000 clones, about 68% of them with a count of one. The ten largest clones take up approximately 1.4% of the sample.

This specimen comes from a study of cytomegalovirus exposure and HLA in healthy donors listed by TCRdb under 2017. With respect to the entire study: In an earlier analysis of approximately 500 of the donors, less than 350 Gb of sequence data and roughly 100 million unique TCR beta sequences from about 190 million T cells were reported. A later analysis re-examined previously published TCR beta repertoires from 610 or so donors and added high-resolution HLA genotyping to investigate patterns of TCR occurrence. The study used immunosequencing to profile the T cell repertoires of several hundred subjects and linked those repertoires to cytomegalovirus serostatus. Donor age, sex, ethnicity and CMV serostatus were compiled together with the repertoire data. The study aimed to test whether signatures of past pathogen exposure could be identified by cataloging public T cell receptors. High-throughput TCR immunosequencing, statistical association of individual TCRs with disease status, and machine learning were combined to predict cytomegalovirus infection status. HLA typing covered class I and class II loci at four-digit resolution. Besides the first cohort of hundreds of subjects, a separate validation cohort made up of 95 to 150 different subjects was used. All discovery cohort repertoires had been generated using a single sequencing platform. Rather than drawing on any new phenotypic data, the later analysis identified candidate immune exposures from TCR beta sequences and the way those sequences occurred across donors. An earlier analysis of 587 of the donors used high-throughput TCR beta sequencing to judge whether each TCR beta V gene segment behaved as functional or pseudogenic. Because of strong linkage in the cohort, roughly five DR-DQ haplotypes were treated as single units for association and clustering. The number of donors typed differed by locus, with roughly 620-640 for A, B, C, DRB1 and DQB1, around 520 for DQA1, 600 to 610 for DPA1, and 450 to 480 for DPB1. Among the roughly 390 genotyped donors, approximately 81% belonged to the genetic ancestry cluster associated with self-reported Caucasian donors. A later genetic analysis took genome-wide SNP genotypes for about three fifths of the roughly 700 donors and used that subset as a discovery cohort. Among 300 to 500 genotyped donors of the cohort, an average of roughly 230,000 unique TCR beta nucleotide sequences was sequenced per donor, of which 15% to 20% were non-productive. Roughly 300 gigabases of sequencing data and approximately 80 million unique TCR sequences were included in an early release covering over 600 HLA-typed donors.

The full study reports these points: Three of the identified cytomegalovirus-associated TCR beta chains were confirmed in vitro to be specific for cytomegalovirus antigens. A later analysis reported that several top co-occurrence clusters appeared linked to parvovirus B19, influenza, CMV and Epstein-Barr virus. The study gave a list of under 200 TCR beta chains associated with cytomegalovirus. Compared with equally common non-associated chains, HLA-associated TCR beta chains in a later analysis were more clonally expanded and had lower generation probabilities. HLA typing was unavailable for some donors at each locus, so association tests used only the typed subset. Because counts were too low, fewer than 20 rarely observed V segments, including chromosome 9 orphons, were excluded from the earlier analysis of about 500 of the donors. In this cohort, only TCR beta chains were sequenced, and detectable features were limited by the absence of alpha or paired-chain data. For the cohort, immune exposure information was limited to CMV serostatus. A group of highly shared sequence variants was considered likely to be a technical artifact of the sequencing pipeline. An association between a missense DCLRE1C variant and V-gene and J-gene trimming of TCR beta chains was found in a later genetic analysis and replicated in an independent cohort. Specific HLA alleles were associated with roughly 16,000 TCR beta sequences at a false discovery rate of 0.05 in a later analysis. Linkage disequilibrium might explain the correlated functional status among segregating V segments, but an unknown experimental factor could not be excluded. Strong co-occurrence of HLA alleles, especially DR and DQ, made assigning TCR associations to individual alleles difficult. According to a later analysis, most CMV-associated TCR beta chains appeared to be HLA-restricted, and the HLA associations seemed to be driven largely by CMV exposure. In a later analysis, the rate of TCR association differed among HLA loci, with DRB1 alleles having the most associated TCRs and HLA-C alleles having the fewest. Roughly uniform sequencing depth across donors was assumed in presence/absence analyses, although this assumption may not hold. In an earlier analysis of approximately 590 of the donors, most TCR beta V segments were observed in productive rearrangements about 87% or about 30% of the time, broadly matching IMGT annotations. It was suggested by the authors that the approach could potentially be generalized to other disease states and immunological phenotypes. Most TCR sequences were observed very rarely across donors, whereas some public TCRs were present in many individuals. Some IMGT-functional V segments, including TRBV6-2 and TRBV6-3, could not be distinguished by the 87-base-pair reads and were therefore excluded. A further reported finding was that TCR beta sequences accurately predicted the HLA-A and HLA-B alleles for most subjects in the first cohort. Compared with the roughly 700-donor mean, donors in an Asian-associated ancestry cluster had fewer N-insertions in productive TCRs, according to a later genetic analysis. Cytomegalovirus status was reported to be diagnosed by the classifier with high specificity and sensitivity in both the original and validation cohorts.

Rearrangement joined TRBV4-3 to TRBJ2-6; possibly the D gene is TRBD1, per 5 matching bases. Sequenced material: PBMCs. This receptor was obtained from a man aged 18-30 years in good health and CMV-seronegative. Here the CDR3 is given as CASSLQGTTGANVLTF. In nucleotides, the sequence is TGCGCCAGCAGCCTGCAGGGAACAACTGGGGCCAACGTCCTGACTTTC.